The present entry profiles one T cell receptor beta chain with its context. The data are from a study of Graves' ophthalmopathy and Graves' hyperthyroidism. Amplification of the TCR beta CDR3 regions used RNA transcripts (as template). First-round RT-PCR employed HTBI primers, with a second-round multiplex PCR after it. TCRdb re-derived calls from the multiplex PCR reads in MiXCR, one entry per CDR3 protein. Of around 670,000 distinct CDR3 sequences in the sample, 40% were seen once. This CDR3 has 13 amino acids. Trimming took 3 bases from V and 2 from J, leaving 8 bases between them. CDR1 MNHNS and CDR2 SASEGT come from the germline V gene.

The source of this sequence is an adult man with Graves' ophthalmopathy. The sequencing sample was made of peripheral blood. The rearrangement links TRBV6-1 to TRBJ2-7; unclear D gene. The CDR3 nucleotides read TGTGCCAGCAGTGATCTTGGCCCCTACGAGCAGTACTTC. Its protein is CASSDLGPYEQYF.